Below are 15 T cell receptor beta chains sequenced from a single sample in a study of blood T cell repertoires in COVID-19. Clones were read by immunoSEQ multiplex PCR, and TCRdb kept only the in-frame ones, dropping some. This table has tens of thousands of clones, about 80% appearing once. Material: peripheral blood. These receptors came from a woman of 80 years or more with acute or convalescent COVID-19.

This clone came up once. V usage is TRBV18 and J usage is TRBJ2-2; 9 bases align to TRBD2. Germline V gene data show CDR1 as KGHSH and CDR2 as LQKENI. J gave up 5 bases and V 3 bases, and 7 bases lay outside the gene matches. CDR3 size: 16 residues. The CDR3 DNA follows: TGTGCCAGCTCACCCCGAGCGGGGGGCCGGACCGGGGAGCTGTTTTTT. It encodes CASSPRAGGRTGELFF.

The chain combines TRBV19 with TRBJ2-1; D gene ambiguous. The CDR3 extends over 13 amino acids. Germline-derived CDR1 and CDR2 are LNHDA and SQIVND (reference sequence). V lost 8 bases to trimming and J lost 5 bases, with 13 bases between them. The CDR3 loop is CASRTRLNNEQFF. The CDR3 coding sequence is TGTGCCAGTCGAACGAGGCTTAACAATGAGCAGTTCTTC.

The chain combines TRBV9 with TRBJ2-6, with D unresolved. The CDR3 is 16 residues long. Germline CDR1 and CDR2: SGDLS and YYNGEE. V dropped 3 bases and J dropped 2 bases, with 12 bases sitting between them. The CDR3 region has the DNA TGTGCCAGCAGCGGGTCTTCTACTGCTGGGGCCAACGTCCTGACTTTC. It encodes CASSGSSTAGANVLTF.

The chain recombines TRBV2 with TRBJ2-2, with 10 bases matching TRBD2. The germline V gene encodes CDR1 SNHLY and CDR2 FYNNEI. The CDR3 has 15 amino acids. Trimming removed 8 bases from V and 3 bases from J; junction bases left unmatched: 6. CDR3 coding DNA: TGTGCCAGCGACCTCGGACTAGCGGACACCGGGGAGCTGTTTTTT. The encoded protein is CASDLGLADTGELFF.

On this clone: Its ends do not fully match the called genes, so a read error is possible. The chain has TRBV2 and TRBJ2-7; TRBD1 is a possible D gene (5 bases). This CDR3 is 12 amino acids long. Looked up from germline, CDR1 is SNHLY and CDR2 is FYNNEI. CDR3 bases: TGTGCCAGCAGGGCCGAGTGGGGCAGGTCGAACTTC. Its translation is CASRAEWGRSNF.

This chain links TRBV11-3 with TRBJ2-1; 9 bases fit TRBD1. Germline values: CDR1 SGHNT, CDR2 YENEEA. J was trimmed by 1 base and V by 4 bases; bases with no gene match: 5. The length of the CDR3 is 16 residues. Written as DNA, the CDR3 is TGTGCCAGCAGCTACTCGGGACAGGGATCCTACAATGAGCAGTTCTTC. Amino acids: CASSYSGQGSYNEQFF.

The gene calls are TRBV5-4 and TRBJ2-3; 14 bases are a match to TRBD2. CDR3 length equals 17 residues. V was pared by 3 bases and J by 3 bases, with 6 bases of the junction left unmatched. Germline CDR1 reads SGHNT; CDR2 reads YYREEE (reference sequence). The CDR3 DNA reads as TGTGCCAGCAGCTCTCGACTAGCGGGGGGGCAGACAGATACGCAGTATTTT. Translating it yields CASSSRLAGGQTDTQYF.

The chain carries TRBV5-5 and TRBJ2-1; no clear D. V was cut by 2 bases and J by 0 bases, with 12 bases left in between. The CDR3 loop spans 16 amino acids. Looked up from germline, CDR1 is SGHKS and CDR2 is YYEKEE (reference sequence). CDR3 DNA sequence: TGTGCCAGCAGCTTACGCGGAGCCTTCTCCTACAATGAGCAGTTCTTC. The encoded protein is CASSLRGAFSYNEQFF.

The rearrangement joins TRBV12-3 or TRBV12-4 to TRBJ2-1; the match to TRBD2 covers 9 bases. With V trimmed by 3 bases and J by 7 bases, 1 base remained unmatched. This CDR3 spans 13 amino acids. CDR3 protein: CASSFLAGNEQFF. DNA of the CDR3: TGTGCCAGCAGTTTTCTAGCGGGGAATGAGCAGTTCTTC.

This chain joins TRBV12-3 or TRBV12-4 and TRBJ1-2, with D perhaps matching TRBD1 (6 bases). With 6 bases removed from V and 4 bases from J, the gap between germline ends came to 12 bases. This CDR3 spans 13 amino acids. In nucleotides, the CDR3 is TGTGCCAGCAGCCCCGGGACACTCTATGGCTACACCTTC. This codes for CASSPGTLYGYTF.

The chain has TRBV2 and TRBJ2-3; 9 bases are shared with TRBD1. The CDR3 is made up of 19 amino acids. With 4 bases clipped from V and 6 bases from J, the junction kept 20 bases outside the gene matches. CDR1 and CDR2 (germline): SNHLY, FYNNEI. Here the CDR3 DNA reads TGTGCCAGCAGTGTATTGATTCCGGGACAGGGTTTTGAGTTGGATACGCAGTATTTT. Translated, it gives CASSVLIPGQGFELDTQYF.

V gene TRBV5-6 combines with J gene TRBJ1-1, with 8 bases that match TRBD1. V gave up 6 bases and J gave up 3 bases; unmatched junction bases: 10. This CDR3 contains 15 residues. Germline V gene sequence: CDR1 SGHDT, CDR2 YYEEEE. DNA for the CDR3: TGTGCCAGCACCATTGAGACAGGGGTGGACACTGAAGCTTTCTTT. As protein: CASTIETGVDTEAFF.

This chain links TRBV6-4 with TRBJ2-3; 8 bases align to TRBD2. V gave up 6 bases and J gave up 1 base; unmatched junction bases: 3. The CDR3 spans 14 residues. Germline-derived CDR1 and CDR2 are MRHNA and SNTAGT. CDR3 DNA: TGTGCCAGCAGCCAAGCGGGGGGCACAGATACGCAGTATTTT. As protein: CASSQAGGTDTQYF.

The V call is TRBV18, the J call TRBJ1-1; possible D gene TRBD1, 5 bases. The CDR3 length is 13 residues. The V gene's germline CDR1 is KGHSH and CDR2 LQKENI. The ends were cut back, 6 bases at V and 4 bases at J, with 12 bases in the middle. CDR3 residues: CASSRGDTTEAFF. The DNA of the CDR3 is TGTGCCAGCTCCCGGGGGGATACCACTGAAGCTTTCTTT.

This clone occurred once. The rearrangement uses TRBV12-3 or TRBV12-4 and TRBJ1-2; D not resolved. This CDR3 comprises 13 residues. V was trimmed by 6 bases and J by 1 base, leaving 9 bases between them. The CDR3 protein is CASSPAVNYGYTF. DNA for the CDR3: TGTGCCAGCAGCCCGGCGGTTAACTATGGCTACACCTTC.